Shown below are 10 T cell receptor beta chains from a single sample sequenced in a study of cytomegalovirus exposure and HLA in healthy donors. PCR involved 60 Vbeta and 13 Jbeta primers. TCRdb's copy holds only in-frame clones and misses some; the assay was immunoSEQ multiplex PCR. This sample yields tens of thousands of clones, of which roughly four fifths are seen a single time; under 2.5% belongs to the top ten. Source material: PBMCs. The receptors shown here come from a man aged 18-30 years in good health and CMV-seronegative.

The J gene is TRBJ2-7, the V gene TRBV7-8; 10 bases align to TRBD2. The length of the CDR3 is 15 residues. Per the germline V gene, CDR1 is SGHVS and CDR2 is FQNEAQ. V lost 3 bases and J lost 2; bases outside the gene matches: 4. CDR3 region: CASSFLAGATYEQYF. The CDR3 coding sequence is TGTGCCAGCAGCTTTCTAGCGGGGGCAACCTACGAGCAGTACTTC. Full variable domain (remainder filled in from reference TRBV7-8 and TRBJ2-7): GAGVSQSPRYKVAKRGQDVALRCDPISGHVSLFWYQQALGQGPEFLTYFQNEAQLDKSGLPSDRFFAERPEGSVSTLKIQRTQQEDSAVYLCASSFLAGATYEQYFGPGTRLTVT.

This chain connects TRBV5-1 to TRBJ1-4; 9 bases are shared with TRBD1. CDR3 length: 15 residues. CDR1 SGHRS and CDR2 YFSETQ come from the germline V gene. Unmatched junction bases numbered 9, after V lost 4 bases and J lost 8 bases. The DNA of the CDR3 is TGCGCCAGCAGCATTCTACCGGGACAGGGAGAAAAACTGTTTTTT. Translating it yields CASSILPGQGEKLFF.

The rearrangement uses TRBV7-2 and TRBJ2-4; 11 bases fit TRBD2. This CDR3 spans 17 amino acids. In germline, CDR1 is SGHTA, CDR2 FQGNSA. With 5 bases clipped from V and 3 bases from J, the junction kept 9 bases outside the gene matches. The CDR3 is CASSPPLAGGSKNIQYF. In nucleotides, the CDR3 is TGTGCCAGCAGCCCCCCTCTAGCGGGGGGAAGCAAAAACATTCAGTACTTC.

This clone was recorded a few times. The J gene is TRBJ1-1, the V gene TRBV28, with D unresolved. From germline, CDR1 is MDHEN and CDR2 SYDVKM. CDR3 length equals 12 residues. Deletions cut 3 bases from V and 7 bases from J, with 9 bases between. CDR3 amino acids: CASSLRGFEAFF. CDR3 bases: TGTGCCAGCAGTTTGAGAGGTTTTGAAGCTTTCTTT.

This chain connects TRBV6-1 to TRBJ2-3; D uncertain. The germline CDR1 and CDR2 sequences are MNHNS and SASEGT. The CDR3 contains 15 residues. Trimming removed 4 bases at V and 1 base at J, with 12 bases between. CDR3 sequence: CASSASSVGTDTQYF. Here the CDR3 DNA reads TGTGCCAGCAGTGCTTCTTCGGTGGGCACAGATACGCAGTATTTT.

The genes are TRBV2 and TRBJ1-5; no definite D call. Germline CDR1 reads SNHLY; CDR2 reads FYNNEI. CDR3 length: 15 residues. V was trimmed by 2 bases and J by 4 bases, leaving 12 bases between them. The CDR3 DNA reads TGTGCCAGCAGTGAAAGGCGGGGTATTAATCAGCCCCAGCATTTT. Amino acid sequence: CASSERRGINQPQHF. The whole variable domain, filled in from reference TRBV2 and TRBJ1-5, reads EPEVTQTPSHQVTQMGQEVILRCVPISNHLYFYWYRQILGQKVEFLVSFYNNEISEKSEIFDDQFSVERPDGSNFTLKIRSTKLEDSAMYFCASSERRGINQPQHFGDGTRLSIL.

This clone was recorded a few times. V and J are TRBV6-1 and TRBJ1-4, with a possible D match to TRBD1 (5 bases). V shed 9 bases and J shed 5 bases, with 19 bases lying between them. This CDR3 contains 15 residues. Germline CDR1 is MNHNS and CDR2 is SASEGT. The CDR3 spells CASEAGWAQNEKLFF. The CDR3 region has the DNA TGTGCCAGTGAGGCAGGGTGGGCCCAGAATGAAAAACTGTTTTTT.

The chain has TRBV5-1 and TRBJ2-7; TRBD1 aligns across 9 bases. Per germline, CDR1 SGHRS and CDR2 YFSETQ. The junction had 11 bases not matched to a gene; V was cut back by 1 base and J by 3 bases. CDR3 size: 17 residues. DNA for the CDR3: TGCGCCAGCAGCTTGACAGGGGGCGCGGTTGGGAGCTACGAGCAGTACTTC. This gives the protein CASSLTGGAVGSYEQYF.

V and J are TRBV9 and TRBJ1-3; a weak D match, TRBD1 (6 bases). The V end lost 7 bases, the J end lost 8 bases, and 19 bases lay between the germline ends. Germline V gene sequence: CDR1 SGDLS, CDR2 YYNGEE. The length of the CDR3 is 14 residues. This CDR3 reads CASSGEGQRDTIYF. CDR3 DNA: TGTGCCAGCTCAGGGGAGGGGCAGCGGGACACCATATATTTT.

The chain combines TRBV15 with TRBJ2-7; perhaps TRBD2 as D (5 bases). CDR1 LNHNV and CDR2 YYDKDF come from the germline V gene (reference sequence). This CDR3 region has 16 residues. Deletions cut 1 base from V and 3 bases from J, with 16 bases between. The CDR3 region has the DNA TGTGCCACCAGCAGAGCCGCGGGCAGAGGGAGCTACGAGCAGTACTTC. It yields the protein CATSRAAGRGSYEQYF.